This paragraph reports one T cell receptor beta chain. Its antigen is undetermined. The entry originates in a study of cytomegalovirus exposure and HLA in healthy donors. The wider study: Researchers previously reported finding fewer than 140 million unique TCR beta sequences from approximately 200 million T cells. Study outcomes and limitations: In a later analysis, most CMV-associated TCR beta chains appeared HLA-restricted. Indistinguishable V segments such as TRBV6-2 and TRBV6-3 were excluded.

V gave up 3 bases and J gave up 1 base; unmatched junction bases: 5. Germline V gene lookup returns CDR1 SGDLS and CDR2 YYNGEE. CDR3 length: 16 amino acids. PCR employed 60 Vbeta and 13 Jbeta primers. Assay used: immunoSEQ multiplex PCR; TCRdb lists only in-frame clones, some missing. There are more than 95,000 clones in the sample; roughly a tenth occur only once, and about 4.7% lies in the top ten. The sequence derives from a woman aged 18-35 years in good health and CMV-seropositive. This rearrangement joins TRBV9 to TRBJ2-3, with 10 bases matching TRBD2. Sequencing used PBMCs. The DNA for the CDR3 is TGTGCCAGCAGCGGATTAGCGGGAGGAGGCACAGATACGCAGTATTTT. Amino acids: CASSGLAGGGTDTQYF.